Sequencing of this T cell receptor beta chain was carried out in a study of blood T cell repertoires in COVID-19. Source study methods: Counts of nucleated cells, estimated from reference gene primer amplification, were obtained. The repertoire was sequenced with immunoSEQ multiplex PCR; TCRdb's copy has only in-frame clones and lacks some. V, J and clone size are taken as reported in that table, and D and trimming were inferred from the DNA itself. The table has around 200,000 clones, approximately 90% seen once. V was cut by 8 bases and J by 0 bases, with 11 bases left in between. There are 14 residues in the CDR3. The participants were between roughly 18 and 89 years old and came from 24 US areas. For recovered donors of Cohort 3, there were two negative PCRs, clearance, or symptom resolution.

The TCR originated in a man aged 25 to 45 who had recovered from COVID-19. The chain couples TRBV23-1 to TRBJ1-5; tentative D call: TRBD1 (5 bases). TRBV23-1 is filed as an ORF, its function uncertain. The sample taken for sequencing was PBMCs or T cells enriched from blood (not recorded which). The DNA of the CDR3 is TGCGCCAGCCCCTGGGGGGATAGCAATCAGCCCCAGCATTTT. As protein: CASPWGDSNQPQHF.